Given below is one TCR beta chain in context. At least ten counts were recorded for this clonotype. No cognate antigen has been identified for it. The sample holds no much larger clone one base away, and base qualities are not on file. The trim is 2 bases for V and 1 base for J, with a gap of 18 bases between the germline ends. The cysteine opens and the phenylalanine closes a CDR3 of 17 amino acids. Solely the CDR3 DNA is kept, with 51 bases framed from the first base. The germline V gene sets CDR1 to SGHRS and CDR2 to YFSETQ. The intended sense of this specimen's treatment or condition label: alpha-CD19 control bispecific (anti-CD19 x anti-CD3). For two to four days, T cells were expanded from blood mononuclear cells using either the anti-CD3 antibody OKT3 or CD3/CD28 Dynabeads. Anti-CD19 bispecific antibody cocultures served as comparators for TRBV sequencing; in separate killing assays, anti-CD19 had no effect on Jurkat or HPB-ALL cells. The culture conditions for expanded T cells were RPMI 1640 plus 10% fetal bovine serum, recombinant human IL-2 (approximately 99 IU/ml) and IL-7 (5 ng/ml). Cocultures combined 5 x 10^4 normal T cells with 5 x 10^4 target cells and bispecific antibody in approximately 100 ul, incubated roughly 18 hours at 37°C. Every bispecific antibody was made of two single-chain variable fragments expressed in a single-chain diabody format with a His tag. Effector T cells were obtained from healthy human donors, and peripheral blood mononuclear cells were isolated from leukapheresis samples by Ficoll density gradient centrifugation.

Libraries incorporated unique molecular identifier barcodes, which were used to quantify clonotypes. Qiagen AllPrep DNA/RNA Micro kits were used to isolate total RNA, and an Agilent TapeStation was used to check RNA quality. TCR beta libraries were constructed by 5' RACE, in which cDNA synthesis was followed by two PCR steps with TCR beta constant-region gene-specific primers. An Illumina MiSeq platform was used to sequence the TCR beta libraries. As for the authors' bioinformatics: MIGEC, MiXCR and VDJtools were used for read processing. Clonotype frequency was computed as the clonotype's share of unique molecular identifiers among all unique molecular identifiers in the sample. Nonfunctional TRBV genes listed as pseudogenes or open reading frames in IMGT, such as TRBV1, TRBV12-1 and TRBV21, were excluded. TCRdb trimmed public reads at Q25 via fastp, called clones via MiXCR and kept in-frame beta chains. Each CDR3 protein gets just one entry, which takes the most common genes and DNA from the rows behind it. The authors' filters were not applied to this entry. The sample has 7,500 to 10,000 distinct CDR3 sequences on record, 2% to 2.5% of them singletons. 66% of the sample goes to the ten largest clones.

These data belong to a study of beta chain bispecific antibodies for T cell cancers listed by TCRdb under 2021. Broadly, across the study: Healthy donor T cells were cocultured with T cell leukemia lines and bispecific antibodies, and TRBV sequencing of the surviving cells was then used to measure how much each TRBV family was depleted. Surface TRBV12 (TRBV12-3) was expressed on Jurkat cells, and surface TRBV5-5 was expressed on HPB-ALL cells. Study-level results and caveats: Relative to anti-CD19, exposure to anti-TRBV12 lowered the TRBV12-3 share of total TRBV signal by 97% to 99%, while TRBV12-4 dropped by about 40%, a change that was not significant. Leukemia cell line cells were mixed with normal T cells in each sequenced sample, and most of the targeted TRBV signal was derived from the leukemia cells rather than from the normal T cells. Relative to anti-CD19, exposure to anti-TRBV5-5 lowered TRBV5-5 signal by 95% to 99% and lowered signal from the closely related TRBV5-6 by 91.6%. Cross-reactivity of the anti-TRBV5-5 antibody with TRBV5-6 was attributed to high sequence similarity between the two genes.

The specimen was T cells from a healthy donor cultured with Jurkat leukemia cells, collected from a culture containing an anti-CD19 bispecific antibody. Recombination connected TRBV5-1 to TRBJ1-1, with an unclear D gene assignment. This TCR was recovered from a human donor in good health. Some clones in this sample may be carry-over from other donors' samples. The sequence in DNA is TGCGCCAGCAGCTTTGTACTACAGTCCGAGGGGAACACTGAAGCTTTCTTT. It is translated as CASSFVLQSEGNTEAFF.